This TCR beta chain was profiled in a study of T cell repertoires in cytomegalovirus infection. About the study: Evidence of both CMV infection and a matching HLA type came from public TCR beta signatures.

V lost 5 bases to trimming and J lost 7 bases; unmatched junction nucleotides: 11. Germline V CDR1 and CDR2: SGHTA, FQGNSA. The CDR3 consists of 17 residues. Study observations and caveats: The cumulative frequency of public TCR beta families identified carriers of CMV plus the relevant HLA. What dominated the ex vivo response were HLA-C-restricted CMV-specific TCR beta clonotypes.

One entry per CDR3 protein results from TCRdb running MiXCR on the reads. The profile shows nearly 650,000 distinct CDR3 sequences, around 24% of them singletons. Regarding this clonotype: The antigen is unknown.

Sequenced: CD8+ T cells from PBMCs. The chain recombines TRBV7-2 with TRBJ2-1, with 13 positions matching TRBD2. This receptor was identified in a human donor in good health (CMV status not recorded). Some clones in this sample may be carry-over from other donors' samples. This CDR3 reads CASSTGGGLAGLNEQFF. CDR3 coding DNA: TGTGCCAGCAGCACCGGGGGGGGACTAGCGGGGTTAAATGAGCAGTTCTTC.